This T cell receptor beta chain was identified during a study of T cells in Graves' hyperthyroidism and ophthalmopathy. This clonotype was counted ten times or more. Amplification yielded TCR beta CDR3 regions, with RNA transcripts as the source. RT-PCR in the first round (using the HTBI primer set) targeted the TCR CDR3. TCRdb itself ran the multiplex PCR reads through MiXCR, one entry per CDR3 protein. The data show roughly 400,000 distinct CDR3 sequences, 20% to 30% seen once. Hyperthyroidism in the patients, aged 18 to 65, was newly diagnosed and under 2 months in duration. This receptor was obtained from a man in his forties or fifties with Graves' hyperthyroidism. The sample was blood.

The CDR3 sequence: CASSLEGDRGIYEQYF. The CDR3 DNA sequence: TGTGCCAGCAGCTTAGAGGGGGACAGGGGGATCTACGAGCAGTACTTC. The rearrangement joins TRBV11-2 to TRBJ2-7; TRBD1 aligns across 11 bases. This CDR3 region has 16 residues. Germline trimming cut 0 bases from V and 3 bases from J; bases unmatched to any gene: 4. Per the germline V gene, CDR1 is SGHAT and CDR2 is FQNNGV.